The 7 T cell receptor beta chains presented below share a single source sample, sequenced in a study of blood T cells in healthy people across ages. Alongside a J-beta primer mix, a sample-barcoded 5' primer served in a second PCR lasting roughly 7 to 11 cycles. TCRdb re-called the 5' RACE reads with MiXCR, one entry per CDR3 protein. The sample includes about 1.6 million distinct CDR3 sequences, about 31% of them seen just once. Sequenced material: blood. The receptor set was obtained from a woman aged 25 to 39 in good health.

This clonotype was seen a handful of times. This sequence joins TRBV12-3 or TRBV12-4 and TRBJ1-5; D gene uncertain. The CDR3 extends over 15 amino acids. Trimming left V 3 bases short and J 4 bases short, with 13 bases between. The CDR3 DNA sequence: TGTGCCAGCAGTTTCGCAGATCGAGAAAATCAGCCCCAGCATTTT. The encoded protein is CASSFADRENQPQHF.

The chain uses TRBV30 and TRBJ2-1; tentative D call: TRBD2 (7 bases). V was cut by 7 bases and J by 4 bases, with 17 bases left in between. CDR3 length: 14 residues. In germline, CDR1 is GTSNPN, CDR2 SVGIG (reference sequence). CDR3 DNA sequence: TGTGCCTCGATTACGAGGGGGGGATACAATGAGCAGTTCTTC. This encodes CASITRGGYNEQFF.

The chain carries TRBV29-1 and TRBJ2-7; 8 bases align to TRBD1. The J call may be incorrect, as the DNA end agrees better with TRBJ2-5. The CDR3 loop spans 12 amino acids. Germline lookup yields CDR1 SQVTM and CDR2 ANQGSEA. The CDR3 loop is CSVSGGLETQYF. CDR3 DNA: TGCAGCGTTTCAGGGGGCCTGGAGACCCAGTACTTC.

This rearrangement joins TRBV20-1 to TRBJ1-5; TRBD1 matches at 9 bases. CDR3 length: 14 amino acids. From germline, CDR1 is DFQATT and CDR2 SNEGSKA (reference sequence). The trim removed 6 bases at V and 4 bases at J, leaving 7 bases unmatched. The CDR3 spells CSARIGQGNQPQHF. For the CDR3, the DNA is TGCAGTGCCCGGATCGGACAGGGGAATCAGCCCCAGCATTTT.

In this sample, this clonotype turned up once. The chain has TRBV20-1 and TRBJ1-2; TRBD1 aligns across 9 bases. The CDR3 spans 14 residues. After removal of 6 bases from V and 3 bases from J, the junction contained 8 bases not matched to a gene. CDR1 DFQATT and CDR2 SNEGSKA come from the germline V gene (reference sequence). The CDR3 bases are TGCAGTGCCCTCCGGGACAGGGATCACTATGGCTACACCTTC. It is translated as CSALRDRDHYGYTF.

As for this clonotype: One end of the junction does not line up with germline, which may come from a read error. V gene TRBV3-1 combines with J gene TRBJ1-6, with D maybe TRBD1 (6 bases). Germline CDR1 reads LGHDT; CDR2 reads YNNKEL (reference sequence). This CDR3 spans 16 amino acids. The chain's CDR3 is CACSQVLGAEDSPLHF. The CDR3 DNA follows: TGTGCCTGCAGCCAAGTGCTGGGGGCGGAGGATTCACCCCTCCACTTT.

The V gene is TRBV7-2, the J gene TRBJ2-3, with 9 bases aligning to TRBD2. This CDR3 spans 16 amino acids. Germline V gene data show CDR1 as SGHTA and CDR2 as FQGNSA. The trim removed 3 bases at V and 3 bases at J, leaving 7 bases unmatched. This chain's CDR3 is CASSLGIAGVTDTQYF. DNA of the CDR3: TGTGCCAGCAGCTTGGGGATAGCGGGGGTAACAGATACGCAGTATTTT.